What follows are 9 T cell receptor beta chains derived from one specimen sequenced in a study of cytomegalovirus exposure and HLA in healthy donors (dated by TCRdb to the late 2010s). Libraries were prepared through the immunoSEQ multiplex PCR assay. For the multiplex PCR, a mixture combining 60 forward primers for TCR Vbeta segments and 13 reverse primers for TCR Jbeta segments was used. TCRdb stores this immuneACCESS table with in-frame sequences only. Part of the clones is absent; in the studies checked, under half of the shortfall reflects unresolved V genes, and no reason is known for the rest. In this sample the table shows roughly 240,000 clones, around 84% of which occur a single time. About 0.25% of the sample is taken by the ten largest. The sample was PBMCs. The origin of the receptors is a girl aged 2-15 years in good health and CMV-seronegative.

V and J are TRBV5-1 and TRBJ2-1; 8 bases map to TRBD2. The CDR3 covers 16 residues. V shed 0 bases, J shed 4 bases, and the junction held 6 bases outside the gene matches. CDR1 SGHRS and CDR2 YFSETQ come from the germline V gene. The CDR3 loop is CASSLGPGLGYNEQFF. The CDR3 bases are TGCGCCAGCAGCTTGGGTCCGGGACTAGGGTACAATGAGCAGTTCTTC. The whole variable domain, filled in from reference TRBV5-1 and TRBJ2-1, reads KAGVTQTPRYLIKTRGQQVTLSCSPISGHRSVSWYQQTPGQGLQFLFEYFSETQRNKGNFPGRFSGRQFSNSRSEMNVSTLELGDSALYLCASSLGPGLGYNEQFFGPGTRLTVL.

The chain employs TRBV5-4 and TRBJ2-1; possibly TRBD2 for D (6 bases). Deletions cut 6 bases from V and 4 bases from J, with 14 bases between. Looked up from germline, CDR1 is SGHNT and CDR2 is YYREEE (reference sequence). The CDR3 runs to 14 residues. The CDR3 DNA reads TGTGCCAGCACGTGGGGGGACCCTTACAATGAGCAGTTCTTC. Encoded protein: CASTWGDPYNEQFF.

The J gene is TRBJ2-1, the V gene TRBV6-5, with 8 bases lining up with TRBD1. CDR3 size: 16 residues. J was trimmed by 8 bases and V by 0 bases; bases with no gene match: 9. CDR1 MNHEY and CDR2 SVGAGI come from the germline V gene. The CDR3 loop is CASSYSAGGDWDEQFF. As DNA, the CDR3 is TGTGCCAGCAGTTACTCGGCAGGGGGCGATTGGGATGAGCAGTTCTTC.

The gene calls are TRBV5-1 and TRBJ2-3; D is undetermined. Germline V lookup: CDR1 SGHRS, CDR2 YFSETQ. This CDR3 is 13 amino acids long. V gave up 0 bases and J gave up 2 bases, with 4 bases separating them. The CDR3 DNA reads TGCGCCAGCAGCTTGGATCTCACAGATACGCAGTATTTT. Amino acid sequence: CASSLDLTDTQYF.

V usage is TRBV5-6 and J usage is TRBJ1-5, with no clear D. Germline CDR1 is SGHDT and CDR2 is YYEEEE. This CDR3 has 15 residues. The V gene lost 0 bases and the J gene lost 5 bases, with 12 bases spanning the gap. In DNA, the CDR3 is TGTGCCAGCAGCTTGGTTCTCAGGCGTTATCAGCCCCAGCATTTT. Translating gives CASSLVLRRYQPQHF.

The rearrangement links TRBV27 to TRBJ1-1; 7 nucleotides match TRBD1. Trimming cost V 5 bases and J 3 bases; bases outside gene matches: 3. The CDR3 has 13 residues. From germline, CDR1 is MNHEY and CDR2 SMNVEV (reference sequence). The CDR3 nucleotides are TGTGCCAGCAGTCTGACAGGGTACACTGAAGCTTTCTTT. It yields the protein CASSLTGYTEAFF.

Only a few counts were recorded for this clone. V and J are TRBV6-5 and TRBJ2-2; 8 positions agree with TRBD2. The V and J ends lost 4 bases and 5 bases, in that order; junction bases with no gene match: 9. Per the germline V gene, CDR1 is MNHEY and CDR2 is SVGAGI. The CDR3 has 16 amino acids. CDR3 amino acids: CASSFISGRWTGELFF. In DNA form, the CDR3 reads TGTGCCAGCAGTTTCATAAGCGGGAGATGGACCGGGGAGCTGTTTTTT.

The chain carries TRBV6-1 and TRBJ1-6; 8 bases are shared with TRBD1. Germline V lookup: CDR1 MNHNS, CDR2 SASEGT. J lost 9 bases, V lost 2 bases, and 9 bases had no gene match. The CDR3 consists of 16 residues. The DNA of the CDR3 is TGTGCCAGCAGTGAATTCATAGGACAGGGTGGTTCACCCCTCCACTTT. It codes for CASSEFIGQGGSPLHF.

J is TRBJ2-6 and V is TRBV5-1; D is uncertain. Deletions cut 3 bases from V and 1 base from J, with 5 bases between. This CDR3 contains 14 residues. The germline V gene encodes CDR1 SGHRS and CDR2 YFSETQ. CDR3 in DNA: TGCGCCAGCAGCTCTATATCTGGGGCCAACGTCCTGACTTTC. This codes for CASSSISGANVLTF.